What follows is one T cell receptor beta chain and its context. The CDR3 has 15 amino acids. The trim removed 1 base at V and 5 bases at J, leaving 8 bases unmatched. The germline CDR1 and CDR2 sequences are GTSNPN and SVGIG (reference sequence). This record comes from a study of beta chain features in type 1 diabetes. One heparinised blood draw, averaging about 116 mL, came from each donor. Of the isolated RNA, all was reverse transcribed, and so the sequenced material was expressed TCRB transcripts. Produced via immunoSEQ multiplex PCR; TCRdb's table is partial and in-frame only. Among under 450,000 clones, approximately 15% were seen once, and the ten largest hold roughly 0.04%.

What was sequenced was naive CD4+ T cells from blood. The chain recombines TRBV30 with TRBJ1-2; 9 bases fit TRBD1. The sequence derives from a man aged 30 to 45 in good health. Written as DNA, the CDR3 is TGTGCCTGGAGTGGCCGGGACAGGGCAAAGTATGGCTACACCTTC. Amino acid sequence: CAWSGRDRAKYGYTF.